These 19 T cell receptor beta chains came from one sample sequenced in a study of PD-L1 blockade in urothelial cancer. Produced via immunoSEQ multiplex PCR; TCRdb's table is partial and in-frame only. The sample yields tens of thousands of clones, 80% to 85% seen once. Here the sequenced sample was PBMCs, taken around atezolizumab (anti-PD-L1) treatment. Every receptor here comes from a man aged 65 to 79 with urothelial cancer.

This clone occurred a few times. The chain has TRBV12-5 and TRBJ1-1; the match to TRBD1 covers 7 bases. The CDR3 has 12 amino acids. Trimming cost V 6 bases and J 10 bases; bases outside gene matches: 8. Germline lookup yields CDR1 LGHNT and CDR2 FRNRAP. CDR3 nucleotide sequence: TGTGCTAGTGGCCCAGATTCAGGGGGAGCTTTCTTT. This gives the protein CASGPDSGGAFF.

The chain recombines TRBV5-1 with TRBJ2-5; the match to TRBD1 covers 9 bases. V lost 1 base to trimming and J lost 11 bases; unmatched junction nucleotides: 9. CDR1 is SGHRS, CDR2 YFSETQ, per germline. The CDR3 totals 14 residues. The CDR3, as DNA: TGCGCCAGCAGCTTGTGGGACAGGGCTCGGGAGCAGTACTTC. The encoded protein is CASSLWDRAREQYF.

The rearrangement joins TRBV6-1 to TRBJ2-2, with TRBD2 identical over 8 bases. The CDR3 length is 15 residues. V lost 6 bases to trimming and J lost 6 bases; unmatched junction nucleotides: 9. CDR1 is MNHNS, CDR2 SASEGT, per germline. CDR3 DNA: TGTGCCAGCAGAGGGACTAGGCACCACCCCGGGGAGCTGTTTTTT. This sequence encodes CASRGTRHHPGELFF.

The chain has TRBV2 and TRBJ2-1, with TRBD2 matching over 10 bases. From germline, CDR1 is SNHLY and CDR2 FYNNEI. The CDR3 has 14 amino acids. J was trimmed by 2 bases and V by 8 bases; bases with no gene match: 3. CDR3 residues: CASATSGPYNEQFF. The CDR3 DNA follows: TGTGCCAGCGCGACTAGCGGGCCCTACAATGAGCAGTTCTTC.

The genes are TRBV6-1 and TRBJ1-4, with 7 bases fitting TRBD1. The CDR3 is made up of 15 amino acids. Trimming at V came to 2 bases and at J to 8 bases, leaving 8 bases not matched to a gene. Germline V gene sequence: CDR1 MNHNS, CDR2 SASEGT. The CDR3 DNA sequence: TGTGCCAGCAGTGAACAAGACAGGGTAGGGGAAAAACTGTTTTTT. Amino acids: CASSEQDRVGEKLFF.

The chain couples TRBV7-6 to TRBJ1-2; the match to TRBD1 covers 7 bases. Per germline, CDR1 SGHVS and CDR2 FNYEAQ. V dropped 4 bases and J dropped 7; count of bases not matched to a gene: 12. The CDR3 length is 15 residues. The CDR3 protein is CASSSWDSPPGGYTF. In DNA form, the CDR3 reads TGTGCCAGCAGCTCCTGGGACAGTCCTCCGGGTGGCTACACCTTC.

The chain carries TRBV19 and TRBJ2-7; the match to TRBD2 covers 7 bases. Germline assignment: CDR1 LNHDA and CDR2 SQIVND (reference sequence). V lost 4 bases to trimming and J lost 7 bases; unmatched junction nucleotides: 4. The CDR3 has 12 residues. CDR3 protein: CASSTGGPEQYF. The CDR3 nucleotides read TGTGCCAGTAGTACGGGGGGTCCGGAGCAGTACTTC. Variable domain in full (rest from reference TRBV19 and TRBJ2-7): DGGITQSPKYLFRKEGQNVTLSCEQNLNHDAMYWYRQDPGQGLRLIYYSQIVNDFQKGDIAEGYSVSREKKESFPLTVTSAQKNPTAFYLCASSTGGPEQYFGPGTRLTVT.

The rearrangement links TRBV10-3 to TRBJ2-5; D is possibly TRBD1 (6 bases). V lost 3 bases and J 5 bases, leaving 13 bases between the germline ends. Per germline, CDR1 ENHRY and CDR2 SYGVKD. The CDR3 is 14 amino acids. This CDR3 is CAISDGRGAETQYF. CDR3 sequence (DNA): TGTGCCATCAGTGACGGCAGGGGTGCGGAGACCCAGTACTTC.

This clone was detected once. The chain combines TRBV5-8 with TRBJ2-5; TRBD1 matches at 8 bases. Germline V gene lookup returns CDR1 SGHTS and CDR2 YDEGEE. The CDR3 runs 15 residues. V gave up 0 bases and J gave up 0 bases; unmatched junction bases: 1. CDR3: CASSLGQGHQETQYF. In DNA form, the CDR3 reads TGTGCCAGCAGCTTGGGACAGGGGCACCAAGAGACCCAGTACTTC.

In its sample, this clone was seen a few times. This chain joins TRBV7-6 and TRBJ1-1, with D perhaps TRBD1 (5 bases). This CDR3 contains 14 residues. V lost 5 bases and J 1 base, leaving 11 bases between the germline ends. The germline V gene has CDR1 SGHVS and CDR2 FNYEAQ. CDR3 DNA sequence: TGTGCCAGCAGCCCAGAGACAGCGAACACTGAAGCTTTCTTT. Translating gives CASSPETANTEAFF.

The rearrangement links TRBV28 to TRBJ2-7; D is possibly TRBD1 (6 bases). Germline assignment: CDR1 MDHEN and CDR2 SYDVKM. The CDR3 spans 14 residues. The ends were cut back, 7 bases at V and 3 bases at J, with 16 bases in the middle. Here the CDR3 DNA reads TGTGCCAGCAAGCGCCGGGGACAACTCTACGAGCAGTACTTC. Amino acids: CASKRRGQLYEQYF.

The gene calls are TRBV19 and TRBJ2-7, with 10 bases aligning to TRBD1. The CDR3 runs 14 residues. J gave up 5 bases and V 9 bases, and 10 bases lay outside the gene matches. Per the germline V gene, CDR1 is LNHDA and CDR2 is SQIVND (reference sequence). CDR3 sequence (DNA): TGTGCCAGCGCACCGGGACAGGGGATGAACGAGCAGTACTTC. Translating it yields CASAPGQGMNEQYF.

V gene TRBV6-1 combines with J gene TRBJ2-7; 7 bases align to TRBD2. The CDR3 runs 14 residues. V lost 8 bases to trimming and J lost 0 bases; unmatched junction nucleotides: 7. CDR1 MNHNS and CDR2 SASEGT come from the germline V gene. In nucleotides, the CDR3 is TGTGCCAGCTGGGACTACCTCAGCTCCTACGAGCAGTACTTC. Translation gives CASWDYLSSYEQYF.

The CDR3 spells CAISESMTRVGQETQYF. The CDR3 DNA follows: TGTGCCATCAGTGAGTCGATGACCAGGGTGGGCCAAGAGACCCAGTACTTC. The rearrangement links TRBV10-3 to TRBJ2-5; possible D gene TRBD1, 5 bases. CDR1 and CDR2 from the germline V gene are ENHRY and SYGVKD. The CDR3 contains 17 residues. Trimming pared 0 bases from V and 1 base from J, leaving 15 bases between.

The chain employs TRBV29-1 and TRBJ2-7, with a weak D call TRBD2 (5 bases). Trimming removed 7 bases at V and 2 bases at J, with 9 bases between. This CDR3 is built from 11 residues. Germline CDR1 reads SQVTM; CDR2 reads ANQGSEA. The CDR3 loop reads CSASGAYEQYF. The CDR3 region has the DNA TGCAGCGCCAGCGGCGCCTACGAGCAGTACTTC.

The CDR3 here is CASSQGGGLAGGPSYNEQFF. The CDR3 DNA reads TGTGCCAGCAGCCAAGGAGGAGGGCTAGCGGGAGGGCCGTCCTACAATGAGCAGTTCTTC. The chain recombines TRBV4-2 with TRBJ2-1; 12 bases agree with TRBD2. The CDR3 is 20 amino acids. Germline values: CDR1 LGHNA, CDR2 YNFKEQ. The junction had 11 bases not matched to a gene; V was cut back by 1 base and J by 1 base.

The V and J genes are TRBV27 and TRBJ2-2; the match to TRBD1 covers 9 bases. J lost 6 bases, V lost 2 bases, and 4 bases had no gene match. Germline lookup yields CDR1 MNHEY and CDR2 SMNVEV (reference sequence). The CDR3 runs to 15 residues. The CDR3, as DNA: TGTGCCAGCAGTTTACCCCGGACAGGGGCCGGGGAGCTGTTTTTT. This gives the protein CASSLPRTGAGELFF.

The chain is built from TRBV6-1 and TRBJ1-2; possible D gene TRBD1, 6 bases. The V gene lost 8 bases and the J gene lost 1 base, with 11 bases spanning the gap. Looked up from germline, CDR1 is MNHNS and CDR2 is SASEGT. This CDR3 is built from 13 residues. The CDR3 loop reads CASRTVYNYGYTF. Here the CDR3 DNA reads TGTGCCAGCCGGACAGTGTATAACTATGGCTACACCTTC.

The J gene is TRBJ2-1, the V gene TRBV6-5, with TRBD2 matching 11 bases. The CDR3 extends over 16 amino acids. The V gene end was trimmed by 4 bases and the J gene end by 7 bases; junction bases not matched to a gene: 9. Germline CDR1 MNHEY, CDR2 SVGAGI. CDR3 region: CASSSLLAGERNEQFF. CDR3 coding DNA: TGTGCCAGCAGTTCTCTACTAGCGGGAGAACGGAATGAGCAGTTCTTC.